This TCR beta chain was observed in a study of blood T cell repertoires in COVID-19. Overall study context: There were acute and convalescent COVID-19 samples, and they came from the United States, Italy and Spain.

The CDR3 runs to 18 residues. Germline CDR1 reads LGHNA; CDR2 reads YSLEER. Trimming removed 1 base from V and 5 bases from J; junction bases left unmatched: 6. In the source study's methods: Estimation of nucleated cell counts relied on the amplification of reference gene primers. TCRdb keeps only in-frame clones here, not all; method: immunoSEQ multiplex PCR. V and J calls plus clone size are reproduced from that table; the DNA served to infer D and trimming. This sample has 65,000 to 95,000 clones, with about 83% found just once. The receptor was isolated from a young man with acute or convalescent COVID-19. The V gene is TRBV4-3, the J gene TRBJ2-2; 14 bases map to TRBD2. What was sequenced was peripheral blood. CDR3 sequence (DNA): TGCGCCAGCAGCCAAGTCGGACTAGCGGGAGGTTGGACCGGGGAGCTGTTTTTT. It is translated as CASSQVGLAGGWTGELFF.